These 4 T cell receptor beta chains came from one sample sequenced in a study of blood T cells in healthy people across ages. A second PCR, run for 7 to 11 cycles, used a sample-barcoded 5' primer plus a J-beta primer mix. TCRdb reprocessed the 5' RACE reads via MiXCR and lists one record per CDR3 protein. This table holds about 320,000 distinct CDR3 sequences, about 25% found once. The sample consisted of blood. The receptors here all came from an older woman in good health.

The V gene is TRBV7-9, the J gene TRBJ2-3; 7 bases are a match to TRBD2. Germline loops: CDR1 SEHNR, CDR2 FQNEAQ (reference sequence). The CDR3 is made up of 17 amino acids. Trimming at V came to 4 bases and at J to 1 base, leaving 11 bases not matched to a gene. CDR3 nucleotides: TGTGCCAGCAGCTCCCCCACAGCGGGACGGGGCACAGATACGCAGTATTTT. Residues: CASSSPTAGRGTDTQYF.

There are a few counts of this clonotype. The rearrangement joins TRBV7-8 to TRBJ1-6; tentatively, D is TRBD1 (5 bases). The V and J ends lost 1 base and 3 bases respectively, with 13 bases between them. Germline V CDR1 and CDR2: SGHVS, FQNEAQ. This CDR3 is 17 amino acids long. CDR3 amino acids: CASSLGTEGLYNSPLHF. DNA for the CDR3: TGTGCCAGCAGCTTAGGGACTGAGGGACTCTATAATTCACCCCTCCACTTT.

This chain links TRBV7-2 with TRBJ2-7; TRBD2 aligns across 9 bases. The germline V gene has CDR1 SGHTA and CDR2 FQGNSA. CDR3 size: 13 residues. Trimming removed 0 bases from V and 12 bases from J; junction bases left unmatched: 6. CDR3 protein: CASSLAGREGRYF. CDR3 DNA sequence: TGTGCCAGCAGCTTAGCTGGGCGGGAGGGCCGGTACTTC. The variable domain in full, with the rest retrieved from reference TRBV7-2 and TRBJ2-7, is GAGVSQSPSNKVTEKGKDVELRCDPISGHTALYWYRQSLGQGLEFLIYFQGNSAPDKSGLPSDRFSAERTGGSVSTLTIQRTQQEDSAVYLCASSLAGREGRYFGPGTRLTVT.

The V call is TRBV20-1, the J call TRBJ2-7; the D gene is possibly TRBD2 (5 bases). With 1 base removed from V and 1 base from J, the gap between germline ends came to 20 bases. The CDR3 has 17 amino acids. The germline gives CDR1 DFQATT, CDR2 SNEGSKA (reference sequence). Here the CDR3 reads CSARGVVTGMPSYEQYF. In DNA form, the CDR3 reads TGCAGTGCTAGAGGTGTGGTTACCGGGATGCCTTCCTACGAGCAGTACTTC.